This T cell receptor (beta chain) was documented in a study of CD8 T cells in ankylosing spondylitis. Making the TCR beta libraries involved quantitative 5'-RACE with molecular barcodes. TCRdb recomputed calls from the 5' RACE reads with MiXCR, one row per CDR3 protein. The table has under 300,000 distinct CDR3 sequences, 18% seen once. Findings and limits, study-wide: Apparently characteristic of ankylosing spondylitis blood was a TCR beta motif (eight highly homologous variants). Before this, some motif variants had been reported in reactive arthritis synovial fluid and blood. As reported, disease-linked clones showed significant enrichment in matched ankylosing spondylitis synovial fluid.

The CDR3 has 13 amino acids. CDR1 MNHEY and CDR2 SVGEGT come from the germline V gene. V lost 2 bases, J lost 3 bases, and 8 bases lay in between. There are a few counts of this clonotype. The target antigen is unknown. The chain joins TRBV6-2 or TRBV6-3 to TRBJ2-7; D call uncertain. The specimen was blood, either unsorted or a sorted T cell fraction (not recorded which). This TCR derives from a male donor with ankylosing spondylitis or in good health (not recorded which). The CDR3 bases are TGTGCCAGCAGTTACGGGGAACTCTACGAGCAGTACTTC. Its translation: CASSYGELYEQYF.